The present T cell receptor beta chain was sequenced within a study of T cell responses to AZD1222 COVID-19 vaccine. General study results and limits: The study sampled repertoires only after the peak T cell response. Donors were mostly white British, more females; clonal diversity possibly underestimated. Of spike-specific TCRs, nearly half reportedly target regions left unmutated in variants.

Profiling relied on immunoSEQ multiplex PCR, and the TCRdb table lists in-frame clones only, not all of them. The data hold approximately 110,000 clones, with approximately 89% observed a single time. Concerning this clone itself: The antigen is undetermined.

Per germline, CDR1 SGHTA and CDR2 FQGTGA. V was pared by 3 bases and J by 10 bases, with 12 bases between. The CDR3 runs 13 residues. It was second doses at about 4 or about 12 weeks that were pooled. The receptor's source is an adult who received the AZD1222 COVID-19 vaccine. The sequences come from peripheral blood, collected 28 days after the second AZD1222 dose. J is TRBJ2-2 and V is TRBV7-3, with D hard to call. As DNA, the CDR3 is TGTGCCAGCAGCTTTACCCCCTCCCAGGAGCTGTTTTTT. Its translation is CASSFTPSQELFF.